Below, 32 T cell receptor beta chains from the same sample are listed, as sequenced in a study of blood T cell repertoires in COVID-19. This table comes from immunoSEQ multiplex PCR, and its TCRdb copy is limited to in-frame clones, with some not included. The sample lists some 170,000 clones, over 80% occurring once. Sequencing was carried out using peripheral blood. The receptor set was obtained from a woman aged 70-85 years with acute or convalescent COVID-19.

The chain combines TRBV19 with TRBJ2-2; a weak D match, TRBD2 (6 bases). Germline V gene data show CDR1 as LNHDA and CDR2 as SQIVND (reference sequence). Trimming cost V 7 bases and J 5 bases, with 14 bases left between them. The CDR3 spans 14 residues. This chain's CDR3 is CASTIPGVTGELFF. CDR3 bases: TGTGCCAGTACCATACCGGGGGTAACCGGGGAGCTGTTTTTT. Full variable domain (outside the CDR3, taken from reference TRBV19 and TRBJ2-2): DGGITQSPKYLFRKEGQNVTLSCEQNLNHDAMYWYRQDPGQGLRLIYYSQIVNDFQKGDIAEGYSVSREKKESFPLTVTSAQKNPTAFYLCASTIPGVTGELFFGEGSRLTVL.

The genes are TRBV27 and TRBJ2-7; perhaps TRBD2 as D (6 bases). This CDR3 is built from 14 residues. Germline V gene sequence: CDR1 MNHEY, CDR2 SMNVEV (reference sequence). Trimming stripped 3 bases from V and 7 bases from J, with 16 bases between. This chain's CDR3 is CASSLGKRRGEQYF. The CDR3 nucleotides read TGTGCCAGCAGTTTGGGGAAACGCCGGGGGGAGCAGTACTTC.

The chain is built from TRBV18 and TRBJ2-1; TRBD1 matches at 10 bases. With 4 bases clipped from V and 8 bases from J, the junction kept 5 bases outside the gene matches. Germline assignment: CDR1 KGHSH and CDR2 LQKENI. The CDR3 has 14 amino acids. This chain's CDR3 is CASSLRQGADEQFF. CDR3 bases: TGTGCCAGCTCACTCAGACAGGGGGCCGATGAGCAGTTCTTC.

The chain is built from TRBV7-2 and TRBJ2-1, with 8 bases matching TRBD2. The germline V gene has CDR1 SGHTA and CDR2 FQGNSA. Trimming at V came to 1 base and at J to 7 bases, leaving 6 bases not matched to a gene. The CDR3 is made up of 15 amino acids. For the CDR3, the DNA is TGTGCCAGCAGCTTAGAGGTTAGCGGGATAAATGAGCAGTTCTTC. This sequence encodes CASSLEVSGINEQFF.

In DNA form, the CDR3 reads TGCGCCAGCAGCTTGGGACTAGCGGGGGGCAGGTCAGATACGCAGTATTTT. The encoded protein is CASSLGLAGGRSDTQYF. The chain carries TRBV5-1 and TRBJ2-3; the match to TRBD2 covers 13 bases. The CDR3 has 17 amino acids. The V and J ends lost 0 bases and 4 bases, in that order; junction bases with no gene match: 5. The germline V gene has CDR1 SGHRS and CDR2 YFSETQ.

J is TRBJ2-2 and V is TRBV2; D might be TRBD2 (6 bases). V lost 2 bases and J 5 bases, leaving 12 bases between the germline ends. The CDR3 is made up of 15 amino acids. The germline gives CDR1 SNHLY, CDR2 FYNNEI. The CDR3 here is CASSERRGRTGELFF. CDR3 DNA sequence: TGTGCCAGCAGTGAAAGGAGGGGACGGACCGGGGAGCTGTTTTTT.

The CDR3 region has the DNA TGTGCCAGCTCACCACGGGAGGGTACTAATGAGCAGTTCTTC. This encodes CASSPREGTNEQFF. The rearrangement joins TRBV18 to TRBJ2-1; 7 bases are shared with TRBD2. With V trimmed by 1 base and J by 7 bases, 4 bases remained unmatched. The CDR3 is made up of 14 amino acids. CDR1 KGHSH and CDR2 LQKENI come from the germline V gene.

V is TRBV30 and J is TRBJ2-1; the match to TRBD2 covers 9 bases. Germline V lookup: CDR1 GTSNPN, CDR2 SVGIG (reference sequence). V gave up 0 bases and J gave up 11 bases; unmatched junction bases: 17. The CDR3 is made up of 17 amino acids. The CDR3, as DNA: TGTGCCTGGAGTGTGATGGTCGGTTGGCGGGAGGGGGGGAAGCAGTTCTTC. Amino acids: CAWSVMVGWREGGKQFF.

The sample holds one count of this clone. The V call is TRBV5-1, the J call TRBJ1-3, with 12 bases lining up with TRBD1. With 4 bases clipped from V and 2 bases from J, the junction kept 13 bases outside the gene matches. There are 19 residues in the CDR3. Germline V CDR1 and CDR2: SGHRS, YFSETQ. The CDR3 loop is CASSASGTGGLSPGNTIYF. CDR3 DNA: TGCGCCAGCAGCGCATCCGGGACAGGGGGCTTAAGCCCTGGAAACACCATATATTTT. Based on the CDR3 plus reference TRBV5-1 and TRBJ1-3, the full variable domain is KAGVTQTPRYLIKTRGQQVTLSCSPISGHRSVSWYQQTPGQGLQFLFEYFSETQRNKGNFPGRFSGRQFSNSRSEMNVSTLELGDSALYLCASSASGTGGLSPGNTIYFGEGSWLTVV.

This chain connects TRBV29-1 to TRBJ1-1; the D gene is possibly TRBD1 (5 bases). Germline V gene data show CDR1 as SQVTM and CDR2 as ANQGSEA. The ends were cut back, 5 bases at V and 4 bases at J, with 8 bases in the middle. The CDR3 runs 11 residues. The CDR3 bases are TGCAGCGTTTTAAGGGGCACTGAAGCTTTCTTT. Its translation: CSVLRGTEAFF.

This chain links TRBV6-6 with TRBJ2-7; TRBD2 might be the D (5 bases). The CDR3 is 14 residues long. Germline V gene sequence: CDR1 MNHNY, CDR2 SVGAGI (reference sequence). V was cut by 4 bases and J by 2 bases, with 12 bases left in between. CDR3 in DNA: TGTGCCAGCAGTTTGAGGGTTCCGCCCTACGAGCAGTACTTC. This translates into CASSLRVPPYEQYF.

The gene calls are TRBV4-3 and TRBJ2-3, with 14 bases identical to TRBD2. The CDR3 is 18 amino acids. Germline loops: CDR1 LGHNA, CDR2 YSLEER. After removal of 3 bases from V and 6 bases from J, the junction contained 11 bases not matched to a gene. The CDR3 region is CASSQVGTSGGGVDTQYF. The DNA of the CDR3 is TGCGCCAGCAGCCAGGTCGGGACTAGCGGGGGTGGGGTGGATACGCAGTATTTT.

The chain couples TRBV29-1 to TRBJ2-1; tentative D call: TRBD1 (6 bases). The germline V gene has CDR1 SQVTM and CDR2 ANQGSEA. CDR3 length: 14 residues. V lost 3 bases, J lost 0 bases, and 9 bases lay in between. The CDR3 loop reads CSVEGTSSYNEQFF. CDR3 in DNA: TGCAGCGTTGAGGGGACAAGCTCCTACAATGAGCAGTTCTTC.

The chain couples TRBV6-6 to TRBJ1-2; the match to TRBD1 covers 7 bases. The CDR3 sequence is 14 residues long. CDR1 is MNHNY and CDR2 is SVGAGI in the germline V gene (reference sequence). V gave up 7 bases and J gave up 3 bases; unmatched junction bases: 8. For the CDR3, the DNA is TGTGCCAGCACCGACGGGGACAGATACTATGGCTACACCTTC. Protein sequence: CASTDGDRYYGYTF.

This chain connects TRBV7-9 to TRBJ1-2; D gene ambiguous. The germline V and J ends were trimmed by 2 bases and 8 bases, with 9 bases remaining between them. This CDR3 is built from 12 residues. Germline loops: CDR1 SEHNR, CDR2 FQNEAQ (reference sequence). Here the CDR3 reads CASSLLAKGYTF. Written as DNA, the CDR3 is TGTGCCAGCAGCTTACTGGCCAAAGGCTACACCTTC.

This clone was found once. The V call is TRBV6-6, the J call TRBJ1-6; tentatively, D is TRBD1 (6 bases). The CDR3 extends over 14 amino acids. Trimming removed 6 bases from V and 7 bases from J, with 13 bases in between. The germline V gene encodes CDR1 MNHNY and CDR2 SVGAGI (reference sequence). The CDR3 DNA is TGTGCCAGCAGCCCCGGGACACAAAATTCACCCCTCCACTTT. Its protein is CASSPGTQNSPLHF.

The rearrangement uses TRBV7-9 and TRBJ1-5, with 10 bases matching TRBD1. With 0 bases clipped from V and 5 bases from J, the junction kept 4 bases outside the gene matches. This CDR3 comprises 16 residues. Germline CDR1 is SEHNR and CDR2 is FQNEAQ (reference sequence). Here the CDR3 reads CASSLATGTGDQPQHF. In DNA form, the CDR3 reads TGTGCCAGCAGCTTAGCCACCGGGACAGGGGATCAGCCCCAGCATTTT.

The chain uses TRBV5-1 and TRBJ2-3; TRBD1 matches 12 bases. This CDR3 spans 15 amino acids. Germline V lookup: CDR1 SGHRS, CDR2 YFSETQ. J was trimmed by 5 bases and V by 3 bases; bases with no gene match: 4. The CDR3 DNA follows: TGCGCCAGCAGCTGGGGACAGGGGGCAATAGATACGCAGTATTTT. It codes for CASSWGQGAIDTQYF.

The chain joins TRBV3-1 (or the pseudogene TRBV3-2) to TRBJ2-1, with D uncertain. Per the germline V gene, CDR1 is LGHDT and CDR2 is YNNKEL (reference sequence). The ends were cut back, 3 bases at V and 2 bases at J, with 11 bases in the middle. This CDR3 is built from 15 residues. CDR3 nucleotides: TGTGCCAGCAGCCAGATTAGCTCTCCCTACAATGAGCAGTTCTTC. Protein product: CASSQISSPYNEQFF.

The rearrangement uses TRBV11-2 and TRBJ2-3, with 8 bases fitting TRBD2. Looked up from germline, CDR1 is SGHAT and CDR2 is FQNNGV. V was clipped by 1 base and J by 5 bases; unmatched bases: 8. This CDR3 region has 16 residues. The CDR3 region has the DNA TGTGCCAGCAGCTTAGGACGCGGGGGGCAGGGAGATACGCAGTATTTT. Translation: CASSLGRGGQGDTQYF.

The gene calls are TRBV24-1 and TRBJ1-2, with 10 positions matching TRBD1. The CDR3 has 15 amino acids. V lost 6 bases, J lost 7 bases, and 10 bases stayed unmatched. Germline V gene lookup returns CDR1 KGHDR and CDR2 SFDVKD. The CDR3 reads CATSLSTGGPRGYTF. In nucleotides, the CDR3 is TGTGCCACCAGTCTATCGACAGGGGGCCCTCGTGGCTACACCTTC.

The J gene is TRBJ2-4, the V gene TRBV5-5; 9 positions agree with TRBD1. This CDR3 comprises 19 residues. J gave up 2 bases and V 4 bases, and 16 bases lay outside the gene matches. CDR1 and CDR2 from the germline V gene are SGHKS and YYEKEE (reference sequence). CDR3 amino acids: CASSIQTLTGGATKNIQYF. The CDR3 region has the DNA TGTGCCAGCAGCATACAAACTCTTACAGGGGGCGCGACCAAAAACATTCAGTACTTC.

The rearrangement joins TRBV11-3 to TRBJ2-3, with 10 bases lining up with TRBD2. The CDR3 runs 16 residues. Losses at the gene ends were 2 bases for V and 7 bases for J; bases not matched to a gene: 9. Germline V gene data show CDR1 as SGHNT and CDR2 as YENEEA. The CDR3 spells CASSLRSGGAIHTQYF. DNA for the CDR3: TGTGCCAGCAGCTTACGAAGCGGGGGGGCCATCCATACGCAGTATTTT.

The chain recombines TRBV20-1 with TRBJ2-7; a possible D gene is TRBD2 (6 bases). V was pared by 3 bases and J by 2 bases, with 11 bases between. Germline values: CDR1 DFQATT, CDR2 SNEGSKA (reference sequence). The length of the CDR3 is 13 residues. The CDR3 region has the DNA TGCAGTGCTAGTGGACGGACTACCTACGAGCAGTACTTC. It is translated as CSASGRTTYEQYF.

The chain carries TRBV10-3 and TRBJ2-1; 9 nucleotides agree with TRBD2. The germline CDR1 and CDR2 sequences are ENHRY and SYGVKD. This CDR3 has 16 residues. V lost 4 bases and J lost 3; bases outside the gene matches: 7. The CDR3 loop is CAISALTREGYNEQFF. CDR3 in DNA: TGTGCCATCAGTGCTTTAACGCGGGAGGGCTACAATGAGCAGTTCTTC.

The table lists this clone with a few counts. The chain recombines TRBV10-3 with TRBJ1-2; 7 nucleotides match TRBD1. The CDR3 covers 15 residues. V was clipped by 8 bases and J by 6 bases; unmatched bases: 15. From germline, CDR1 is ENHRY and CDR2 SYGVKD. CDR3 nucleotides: TGTGCCATCGCGGGCAGGGGGGCGGAGGTCGATGGCTACACCTTC. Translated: CAIAGRGAEVDGYTF.

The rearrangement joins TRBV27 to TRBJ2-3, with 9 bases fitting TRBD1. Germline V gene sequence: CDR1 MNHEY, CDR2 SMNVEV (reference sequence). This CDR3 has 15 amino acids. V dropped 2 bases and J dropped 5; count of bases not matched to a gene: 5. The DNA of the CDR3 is TGTGCCAGCAGTTTAGACCGGACAGGGGAAGATACGCAGTATTTT. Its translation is CASSLDRTGEDTQYF.

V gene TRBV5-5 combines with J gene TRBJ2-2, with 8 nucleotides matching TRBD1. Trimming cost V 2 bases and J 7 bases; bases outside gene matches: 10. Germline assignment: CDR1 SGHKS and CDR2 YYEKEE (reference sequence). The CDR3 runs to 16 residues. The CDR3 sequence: CASSFSTGDWVGELFF. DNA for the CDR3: TGTGCCAGCAGCTTTTCGACAGGGGATTGGGTCGGGGAGCTGTTTTTT.

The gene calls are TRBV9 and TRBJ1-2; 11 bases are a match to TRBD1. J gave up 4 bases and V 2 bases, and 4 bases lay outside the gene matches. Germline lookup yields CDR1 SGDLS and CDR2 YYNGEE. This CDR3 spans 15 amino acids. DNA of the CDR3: TGTGCCAGCAGCGTGGGACAGGGGGGGTTCTATGGCTACACCTTC. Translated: CASSVGQGGFYGYTF.

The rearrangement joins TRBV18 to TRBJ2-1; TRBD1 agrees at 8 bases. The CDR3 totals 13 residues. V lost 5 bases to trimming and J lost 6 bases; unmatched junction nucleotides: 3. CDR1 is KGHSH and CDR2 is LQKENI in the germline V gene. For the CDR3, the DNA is TGTGCCAGCTCATTGACAGGGGTCAATGAGCAGTTCTTC. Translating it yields CASSLTGVNEQFF.

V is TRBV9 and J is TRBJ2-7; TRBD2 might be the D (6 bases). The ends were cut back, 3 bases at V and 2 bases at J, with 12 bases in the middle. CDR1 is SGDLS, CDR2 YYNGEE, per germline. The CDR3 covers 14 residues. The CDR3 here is CASSAGSGPYEQYF. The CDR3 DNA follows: TGTGCCAGCAGCGCGGGAAGCGGGCCCTACGAGCAGTACTTC.

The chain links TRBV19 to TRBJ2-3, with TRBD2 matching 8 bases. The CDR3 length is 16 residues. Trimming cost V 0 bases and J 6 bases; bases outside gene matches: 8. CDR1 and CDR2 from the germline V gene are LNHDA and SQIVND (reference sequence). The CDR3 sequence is CASSIDLGGGWDTQYF. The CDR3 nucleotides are TGTGCCAGTAGTATAGATCTCGGGGGGGGTTGGGATACGCAGTATTTT. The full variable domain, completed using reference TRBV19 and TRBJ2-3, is DGGITQSPKYLFRKEGQNVTLSCEQNLNHDAMYWYRQDPGQGLRLIYYSQIVNDFQKGDIAEGYSVSREKKESFPLTVTSAQKNPTAFYLCASSIDLGGGWDTQYFGPGTRLTVL.